Listed below are T cell receptor beta chains from one sample, sequenced in a study of cytomegalovirus exposure and HLA in healthy donors. Measured with immunoSEQ multiplex PCR; TCRdb has only the in-frame clones, and not every one. The table shows 120,000 or so clones, with 80% occurring only once. Sequencing was done on a sample of PBMCs. Source of these receptors: a female donor in good health and CMV-seropositive. CDR3s include the opening cysteine and the closing phenylalanine or tryptophan. Fields, in order: clone size, J gene, V gene, D gene, CDR3 protein, CDR3 DNA. D genes are given only for firm matches. Size is omitted from some rows. Given values are once, few, many or a class for expanded clones.

NA	TRBJ1-4	TRBV18	TRBD1	CASSPDFGQGEKLFF	TGTGCCAGCTCACCAGATTTTGGACAGGGTGAAAAACTGTTTTTT
NA	TRBJ1-6	TRBV2	NA	CASSESDSTNSPLHF	TGTGCCAGCAGTGAATCCGACAGTACAAATTCACCCCTCCACTTT
few	TRBJ2-7	TRBV11-2	NA	CASSLTGPRSYEQYF	TGTGCCAGCAGCTTAACAGGGCCGAGATCCTACGAGCAGTACTTC
NA	TRBJ2-5	TRBV7-9	TRBD2	CASSPGLAGQSRETQYF	TGTGCCAGCAGCCCGGGACTAGCGGGCCAGTCGCGGGAGACCCAGTACTTC
NA	TRBJ2-7	TRBV2	TRBD2	CASSLGGGSYEQYF	TGTGCCAGCAGCCTGGGCGGGGGATCCTACGAGCAGTACTTC
NA	TRBJ1-5	TRBV9	TRBD1	CASSVGEGANQPQHF	TGTGCCAGCAGCGTAGGAGAGGGGGCGAATCAGCCCCAGCATTTT
few	TRBJ1-5	TRBV28	NA	CASSLMQGTLPQHF	TGTGCCAGCAGTTTAATGCAGGGGACGTTGCCCCAGCATTTT
NA	TRBJ1-1	TRBV20-1	NA	CSASGLPGAFF	TGCAGTGCTAGTGGTCTACCGGGAGCTTTCTTT
NA	TRBJ1-6	TRBV4-3	TRBD1	CASSQGTGGLTPLHF	TGCGCCAGCAGCCAAGGGACAGGGGGCCTGACACCCCTCCACTTT
once	TRBJ2-1	TRBV30	NA	CARRQEDEQFF	TGTGCCAGACGACAGGAAGATGAGCAGTTCTTC
NA	TRBJ1-4	TRBV6-1	TRBD1	CASSLLQGNREKLFF	TGTGCCAGCAGCCTGTTACAGGGGAATCGTGAAAAACTGTTTTTT
NA	TRBJ2-1	TRBV6-5	NA	CASSPAWGQGEQFF	TGTGCCAGCAGTCCAGCATGGGGGCAAGGAGAGCAGTTCTTC
NA	TRBJ2-2	TRBV6-4	NA	CASSVFGGWTGELFF	TGTGCCAGCAGTGTTTTCGGGGGTTGGACCGGGGAGCTGTTTTTT
NA	TRBJ2-7	TRBV5-5	NA	CASTVERRGEQYF	TGTGCCAGCACGGTGGAAAGGAGAGGCGAGCAGTACTTC
few	TRBJ2-7	TRBV29-1	NA	CSVEDRRRGYEQYF	TGCAGCGTTGAAGATCGTCGCCGGGGCTACGAGCAGTACTTC
NA	TRBJ1-3	TRBV6-6	TRBD1	CASSSRQGIGNTIYF	TGTGCCAGCAGTTCGAGACAGGGGATAGGAAACACCATATATTTT
NA	TRBJ1-6	TRBV15	TRBD1	CATSRGQGRSPLHF	TGTGCCACCAGCCGGGGACAGGGGCGCTCACCCCTCCACTTT
NA	TRBJ1-4	TRBV5-1	TRBD1	CASSRTGGATEKLFF	TGCGCCAGCAGCAGGACAGGGGGCGCGACGGAAAAACTGTTTTTT
NA	TRBJ1-1	TRBV4-1	TRBD1	CASSQGRDRNTEAFF	TGCGCCAGCAGCCAGGGCCGGGACAGGAACACTGAAGCTTTCTTT
NA	TRBJ1-5	TRBV7-2	TRBD1	CASSIQGLNPTQHF	TGTGCCAGCAGCATACAGGGGCTAAATCCTACCCAGCATTTT
NA	TRBJ1-6	TRBV6-1	NA	CASSDEVSYNSPLHF	TGTGCCAGCAGTGACGAGGTCTCCTATAATTCACCCCTCCACTTT
NA	TRBJ2-3	TRBV2	TRBD2	CASNGLATRDTQYF	TGTGCCAGCAATGGACTAGCGACTCGGGATACGCAGTATTTT
NA	TRBJ2-3	TRBV19	NA	CASSRTGSTDTQYF	TGTGCCAGTAGTAGGACGGGGAGCACAGATACGCAGTATTTT
NA	TRBJ1-1	TRBV9	NA	CASSVVPGNTEAFF	TGTGCCAGCAGCGTAGTCCCGGGGAACACTGAAGCTTTCTTT
NA	TRBJ2-1	TRBV18	NA	CASSPPARGTIRNEQFF	TGTGCCAGCTCACCTCCAGCTAGGGGGACTATTAGGAATGAGCAGTTCTTC
once	TRBJ2-2	TRBV6-5	TRBD1	CASSYRQGVPGELFF	TGTGCCAGCAGTTACCGACAGGGTGTACCCGGGGAGCTGTTTTTT
NA	TRBJ1-1	TRBV21-1	NA	CASSPPRGKLNTEAFF	TGTGCCAGCAGCCCACCCAGGGGGAAGCTGAACACTGAAGCTTTCTTT
NA	TRBJ2-3	TRBV6-5	NA	CASSYSAVTTDTQYF	TGTGCCAGCAGTTACTCGGCGGTGACCACAGATACGCAGTATTTT
NA	TRBJ1-2	TRBV10-3	NA	CAISDDRYYGYTF	TGTGCCATCAGTGATGACAGGTATTATGGCTACACCTTC
NA	TRBJ1-2	TRBV20-1	NA	CSAQENYGYTF	TGCAGTGCCCAGGAAAACTATGGCTACACCTTC
NA	TRBJ2-7	TRBV30	NA	CAWSVYYEQYF	TGTGCCTGGAGTGTATACTACGAGCAGTACTTC
once	TRBJ1-2	TRBV27	NA	CASSLSAVLNYGYTF	TGTGCCAGCAGTTTATCGGCCGTCCTTAACTATGGCTACACCTTC
few	TRBJ1-2	TRBV7-3	TRBD1	CASSSGTGGAGGYTF	TGTGCCAGCAGCTCTGGGACAGGGGGCGCTGGGGGCTACACCTTC
NA	TRBJ2-5	TRBV7-2	TRBD1	CASSLGVGTGIQETQYF	TGTGCCAGCAGCTTAGGGGTAGGGACAGGGATCCAAGAGACCCAGTACTTC
once	TRBJ1-2	TRBV5-1	TRBD1	CASSTQGQGDGYTF	TGCGCCAGCAGCACGCAGGGACAGGGCGATGGCTACACCTTC
NA	TRBJ2-1	TRBV5-4	TRBD2	CASSPGGRGGDEQFF	TGTGCCAGCAGCCCGGGGGGGCGGGGGGGAGATGAGCAGTTCTTC
NA	TRBJ2-3	TRBV7-9	NA	CASRYIDTDTQYF	TGTGCCAGCCGATACATTGACACAGATACGCAGTATTTT
once	TRBJ1-1	TRBV4-2	TRBD1	CASSQDQKQGAGTEAFF	TGTGCCAGCAGCCAAGATCAAAAACAGGGGGCTGGGACTGAAGCTTTCTTT
NA	TRBJ1-1	TRBV2	NA	CASLRDTEAFF	TGTGCCAGCCTCAGGGACACTGAAGCTTTCTTT
NA	TRBJ1-2	TRBV11-2	NA	CASSLEPVGGYGYTF	TGTGCCAGCAGCTTAGAACCCGTGGGGGGCTATGGCTACACCTTC
NA	TRBJ1-6	TRBV6-1	NA	CASSEIRGRPGDSPLHF	TGTGCCAGCAGTGAAATACGAGGGAGGCCGGGTGATTCACCCCTCCACTTT
NA	TRBJ2-7	TRBV18	TRBD1	CASSAGQGGSYEQYF	TGTGCCAGCTCAGCGGGACAGGGGGGCTCCTACGAGCAGTACTTC
NA	TRBJ1-5	TRBV19	NA	CASSIKEYSNQPQHF	TGTGCCAGTAGTATAAAGGAGTATAGCAATCAGCCCCAGCATTTT
NA	TRBJ1-1	TRBV18	TRBD1	CASSPIDRDTEAFF	TGTGCCAGCTCACCTATTGACAGGGATACTGAAGCTTTCTTT
once	TRBJ1-3	TRBV14	NA	CASSQGGGNTIYF	TGTGCCAGCAGCCAAGGAGGGGGAAACACCATATATTTT
once	TRBJ1-5	TRBV7-2	NA	CASSHRALNGQPQHF	TGTGCCAGCAGCCACAGGGCCTTGAATGGTCAGCCCCAGCATTTT
NA	TRBJ1-6	TRBV2	TRBD1	CASRFQGASSPLHF	TGTGCCAGCCGCTTCCAGGGGGCTAGTTCACCCCTCCACTTT
NA	TRBJ1-3	TRBV30	NA	CAWMTTETGNTIYF	TGTGCCTGGATGACCACAGAAACTGGAAACACCATATATTTT
NA	TRBJ1-5	TRBV18	TRBD1	CASSPRGQGNQPQHF	TGTGCCAGCTCACCAAGAGGACAGGGCAATCAGCCCCAGCATTTT
NA	TRBJ1-2	TRBV6-5	NA	CATTEGNGHTF	TGTGCCACCACTGAGGGCAACGGCCACACCTTC
NA	TRBJ2-7	TRBV11-2	TRBD1	CASSTPTGAEYEQYF	TGTGCCAGCAGCACCCCGACAGGGGCCGAATACGAGCAGTACTTC
once	TRBJ1-5	TRBV12-5	NA	CASGSPGRTNQPQHF	TGTGCTAGTGGTTCCCCGGGGAGGACCAATCAGCCCCAGCATTTT
few	TRBJ1-4	TRBV9	NA	CASSVAPGAEEKLFF	TGTGCCAGCAGCGTAGCTCCAGGGGCTGAGGAAAAACTGTTTTTT
NA	TRBJ2-1	TRBV11-3	TRBD1	CASSRRQGVVSYNEQFF	TGTGCCAGCAGCCGACGACAGGGGGTAGTATCCTACAATGAGCAGTTCTTC
NA	TRBJ1-5	TRBV6-5	TRBD1	CASRGTVSNQPQHF	TGTGCCAGCAGGGGGACAGTTAGCAATCAGCCCCAGCATTTT
NA	TRBJ1-3	TRBV11-2	NA	CASSPQGGNTIYF	TGTGCCAGCAGCCCACAGGGTGGAAACACCATATATTTT
once	TRBJ1-6	TRBV10-2	TRBD1	CASSERGQGISPLHF	TGCGCCAGCAGTGAGCGGGGACAGGGTATTTCACCCCTCCACTTT